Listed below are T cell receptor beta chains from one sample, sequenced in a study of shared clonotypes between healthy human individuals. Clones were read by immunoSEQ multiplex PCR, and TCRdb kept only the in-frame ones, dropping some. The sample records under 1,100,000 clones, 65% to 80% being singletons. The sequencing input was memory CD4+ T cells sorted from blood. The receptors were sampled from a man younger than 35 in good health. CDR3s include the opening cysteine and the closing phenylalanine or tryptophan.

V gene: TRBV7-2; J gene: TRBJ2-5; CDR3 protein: CASTPGRAQETQYF
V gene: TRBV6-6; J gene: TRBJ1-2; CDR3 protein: CASSYLQRGYTF
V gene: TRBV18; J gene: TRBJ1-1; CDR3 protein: CASSPFAAGGVTNTEAFF
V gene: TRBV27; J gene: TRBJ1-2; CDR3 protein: CASSSQGALNYGYTF
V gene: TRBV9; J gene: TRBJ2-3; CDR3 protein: CASSTGLAGIDTQYF
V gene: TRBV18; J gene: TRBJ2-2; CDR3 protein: CASSPDAGFTGELFF
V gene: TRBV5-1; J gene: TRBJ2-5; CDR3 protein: CASSWTRGETQYF
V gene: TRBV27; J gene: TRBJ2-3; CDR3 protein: CASSARRASGSDTQYF
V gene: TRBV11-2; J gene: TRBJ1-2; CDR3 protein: CASSSTGGYGYTF
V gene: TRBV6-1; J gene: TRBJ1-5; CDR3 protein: CASSATYSNQPQHF
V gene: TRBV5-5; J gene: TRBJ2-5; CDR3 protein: CASSRSVRETQETQYF
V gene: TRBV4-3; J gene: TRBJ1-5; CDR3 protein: CASSQDRDQPQHF
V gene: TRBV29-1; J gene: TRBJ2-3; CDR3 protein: CSVEGAGGTDTQYF
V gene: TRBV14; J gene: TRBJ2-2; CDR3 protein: CASSQDSGTGELFF
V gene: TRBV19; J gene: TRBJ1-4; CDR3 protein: CASSLPGQLNEKLFF
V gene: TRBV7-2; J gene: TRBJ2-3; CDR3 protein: CASSRPPDTQYF
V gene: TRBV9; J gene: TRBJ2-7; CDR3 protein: CASSVGTGTYEQYF
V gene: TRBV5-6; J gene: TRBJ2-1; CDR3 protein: CASSTRLAEFYNEQFF
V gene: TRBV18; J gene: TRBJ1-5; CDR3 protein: CASSRTGLNNQPQHF
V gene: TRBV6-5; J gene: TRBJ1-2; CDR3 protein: CASSSGRRNYGYTF
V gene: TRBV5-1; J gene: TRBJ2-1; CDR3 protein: CASSLTGVYNEQFF
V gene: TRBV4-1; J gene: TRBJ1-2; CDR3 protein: CASSQDVGGSLYGYTF
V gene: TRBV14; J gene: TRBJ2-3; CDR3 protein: CASTPGGNTQYF
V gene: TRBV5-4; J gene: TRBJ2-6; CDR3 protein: CASMTAGANVLTF
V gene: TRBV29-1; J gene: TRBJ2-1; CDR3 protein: CSGRGGANNEQFF
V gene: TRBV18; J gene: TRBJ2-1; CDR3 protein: CASSPLAGFGGNEQFF
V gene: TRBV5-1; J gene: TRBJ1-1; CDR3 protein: CASSPENTEAFF